These T cell receptor beta chains were read from a single sample in a study. TCRdb analysed the 5' RACE reads with MiXCR anew, one entry per CDR3 protein. The sample includes some 32,000 distinct CDR3 sequences, approximately 25% seen only once; the top ten take more than 3.5%. The sample was memory CD4+ T cells sorted from blood. Receptors were obtained from a female donor with breast cancer. Each CDR3 is given with its conserved first and last residue. The D gene is left open where the match is weak. Part of the rows lack a size; the others show once, few, many or a class for expanded clones.

cdr3_length: 13
j_call: TRBJ2-7
clone_size: few
d_call: .
v_call: TRBV9
cdr3_nt: TGTGCCAGCAGCCCTGGACCCATTTACGAGCAGTACTTC
cdr3_aa: CASSPGPIYEQYF

cdr3_length: 14
j_call: TRBJ2-7
clone_size: few
d_call: .
v_call: TRBV5-5
cdr3_nt: TGTGCCAGCAGCTTACATGATTCGCCCTACGAGCAGTACTTC
cdr3_aa: CASSLHDSPYEQYF

cdr3_length: 15
j_call: TRBJ2-7
clone_size: once
d_call: TRBD2
v_call: TRBV3-1
cdr3_nt: TGTGCCAGCAGCCAAGATGGGGAGGGGAGCTACGAGCAGTACTTC
cdr3_aa: CASSQDGEGSYEQYF

cdr3_length: 14
j_call: TRBJ2-1
clone_size: .
d_call: TRBD1
v_call: TRBV27
cdr3_nt: TGTGCCAGCAGTTTGAGGTACAGGGGTAATGAGCAGTTCTTC
cdr3_aa: CASSLRYRGNEQFF

cdr3_length: 13
j_call: TRBJ2-7
clone_size: few
d_call: .
v_call: TRBV6-1
cdr3_nt: TGTGCCAGCAGTGAGGGGGGGCGGTACGAGCAGTACTTC
cdr3_aa: CASSEGGRYEQYF

cdr3_length: 13
j_call: TRBJ1-3
clone_size: .
d_call: .
v_call: TRBV9
cdr3_nt: TGTGCCAGCACGGGGAGCTCTGGAAACACCATATATTTT
cdr3_aa: CASTGSSGNTIYF

cdr3_length: 17
j_call: TRBJ2-5
clone_size: few
d_call: TRBD2
v_call: TRBV6-2/TRBV6-3
cdr3_nt: TGTGCCAGCCGCCGAGGACTAGCGGGAGGTTTCCAAGAGACCCAGTACTTC
cdr3_aa: CASRRGLAGGFQETQYF

cdr3_length: 18
j_call: TRBJ2-6
clone_size: many
d_call: .
v_call: TRBV4-3
cdr3_nt: TGCGCCAGCAGCCAAGACCCGGACGACGGCTCTGGGGCCAACGTCCTGACTTTC
cdr3_aa: CASSQDPDDGSGANVLTF

cdr3_length: 12
j_call: TRBJ2-2
clone_size: .
d_call: .
v_call: TRBV25-1
cdr3_nt: TGTGCCAGCAGTGAAGCCTACGGGGAGCTGTTTTTT
cdr3_aa: CASSEAYGELFF

cdr3_length: 17
j_call: TRBJ2-2
clone_size: few
d_call: TRBD2
v_call: TRBV20-1
cdr3_nt: TGCAGTGCTAGGATTCTGGCGGGGGGTTCGAACACCGGGGAGCTGTTTTTT
cdr3_aa: CSARILAGGSNTGELFF

cdr3_length: 14
j_call: TRBJ2-7
clone_size: .
d_call: .
v_call: TRBV6-5
cdr3_nt: TGTGCCAGCAGTGAGAGGACAAGCACTAGCGAGCAGTACTTC
cdr3_aa: CASSERTSTSEQYF

cdr3_length: 16
j_call: TRBJ2-1
clone_size: .
d_call: TRBD1
v_call: TRBV4-1
cdr3_nt: TGCGCCAGCAGCCACCTAGGGGGCCGCTCCTACAATGAGCAGTTCTTC
cdr3_aa: CASSHLGGRSYNEQFF

cdr3_length: 14
j_call: TRBJ2-5
clone_size: few
d_call: TRBD1
v_call: TRBV2
cdr3_nt: TGTGCCAGCAGTCAGGACAGGGATCAAGAGACCCAGTACTTC
cdr3_aa: CASSQDRDQETQYF

cdr3_length: 15
j_call: TRBJ1-1
clone_size: .
d_call: .
v_call: TRBV20-1
cdr3_nt: TGCAGTGCTAGACCCGTTTGGGGGATGAACACTGAAGCTTTCTTT
cdr3_aa: CSARPVWGMNTEAFF

cdr3_length: 11
j_call: TRBJ2-7
clone_size: few
d_call: .
v_call: TRBV6-2/TRBV6-3
cdr3_nt: TGTGCCAGCTTGACAGGAGACGAGCAGTACTTC
cdr3_aa: CASLTGDEQYF

cdr3_length: 14
j_call: TRBJ2-2
clone_size: few
d_call: .
v_call: TRBV2
cdr3_nt: TGTGCCAGCAGTGACCGACCGTACACCGGGGAGCTGTTTTTT
cdr3_aa: CASSDRPYTGELFF

cdr3_length: 16
j_call: TRBJ2-6
clone_size: many
d_call: .
v_call: TRBV27
cdr3_nt: TGTGCCAGCAAGAGCGGAGGGGGGGCTGGGGCCAACGTCCTGACTTTC
cdr3_aa: CASKSGGGAGANVLTF

cdr3_length: 15
j_call: TRBJ2-4
clone_size: .
d_call: TRBD1
v_call: TRBV6-5
cdr3_nt: TGTGCCAGCAGCACCAGGGGGCTCGCCAAAAACATTCAGTACTTC
cdr3_aa: CASSTRGLAKNIQYF

cdr3_length: 16
j_call: TRBJ2-1
clone_size: medium-sized
d_call: TRBD2
v_call: TRBV5-1
cdr3_nt: TGCGCCAGCAGCTTGGTTGTCCTAGCGGGAGGAGATGAGCAGTTCTTC
cdr3_aa: CASSLVVLAGGDEQFF

cdr3_length: 13
j_call: TRBJ1-2
clone_size: few
d_call: .
v_call: TRBV27
cdr3_nt: TGTGCCAGCAGCGAGGGGTCAGGGAAAGGCTACACCTTC
cdr3_aa: CASSEGSGKGYTF

cdr3_length: 13
j_call: TRBJ2-7
clone_size: many
d_call: .
v_call: TRBV7-2
cdr3_nt: TGTGCCAGCAGCTTGGGTTTAGCGGTCGAGCAGTACTTC
cdr3_aa: CASSLGLAVEQYF

cdr3_length: 16
j_call: TRBJ2-1
clone_size: few
d_call: TRBD2
v_call: TRBV9
cdr3_nt: TGTGCCAGCAGCGTAGAAGGAGGGAGGGCCTACAATGAGCAGTTCTTC
cdr3_aa: CASSVEGGRAYNEQFF

cdr3_length: 14
j_call: TRBJ2-7
clone_size: .
d_call: .
v_call: TRBV4-3
cdr3_nt: TGCGCCAGCAGCCAATTCGGCGGGACCTACGAGCAGTACTTC
cdr3_aa: CASSQFGGTYEQYF

cdr3_length: 14
j_call: TRBJ2-3
clone_size: many
d_call: TRBD1
v_call: TRBV6-5
cdr3_nt: TGTGCCAGCAGTACAACAGGGGGCACAGATACGCAGTATTTT
cdr3_aa: CASSTTGGTDTQYF

cdr3_length: 15
j_call: TRBJ2-5
clone_size: few
d_call: TRBD2
v_call: TRBV4-3
cdr3_nt: TGCGCCAGCAGCCCACAGGCGGGAGGGGAAAAGACCCAGTACTTC
cdr3_aa: CASSPQAGGEKTQYF

cdr3_length: 20
j_call: TRBJ2-4
clone_size: few
d_call: TRBD1
v_call: TRBV3-1
cdr3_nt: TGTGCCAGCAGCCAAAAATTACTCCTACAGGGGTCATTAGCCAAAAACATTCAGTACTTC
cdr3_aa: CASSQKLLLQGSLAKNIQYF

cdr3_length: 15
j_call: TRBJ2-3
clone_size: few
d_call: .
v_call: TRBV21-1
cdr3_nt: TGTGCCAGCAGCAAAGTCCGCGGGACTCGGTGTACGCAGTATTTT
cdr3_aa: CASSKVRGTRCTQYF

cdr3_length: 16
j_call: TRBJ2-3
clone_size: many
d_call: TRBD2
v_call: TRBV20-1
cdr3_nt: TGCAGTGCTACCACTCCCGGGACTAGCGGGGGTGGTACGCAGTATTTT
cdr3_aa: CSATTPGTSGGGTQYF

cdr3_length: 12
j_call: TRBJ2-1
clone_size: few
d_call: .
v_call: TRBV15
cdr3_nt: TGTGCCACCAGCCCCGACCACAATGAGCAGTTCTTC
cdr3_aa: CATSPDHNEQFF

cdr3_length: 14
j_call: TRBJ2-7
clone_size: many
d_call: .
v_call: TRBV9
cdr3_nt: TGTGCCAGCAGCGTAGGGACCGCTTTCCACGAGCAGTACTTC
cdr3_aa: CASSVGTAFHEQYF

cdr3_length: 13
j_call: TRBJ2-7
clone_size: many
d_call: .
v_call: TRBV12-3/TRBV12-4
cdr3_nt: TGTGCCAGCAGTCCCCCAGGGGCGTTGGAGCAGTACTTC
cdr3_aa: CASSPPGALEQYF

cdr3_length: 14
j_call: TRBJ2-2
clone_size: once
d_call: .
v_call: TRBV7-8
cdr3_nt: TGTGCCAGCAGCCCCGGGGCTGGCACCGGGGAGCTGTTTTTT
cdr3_aa: CASSPGAGTGELFF

cdr3_length: 14
j_call: TRBJ1-6
clone_size: .
d_call: .
v_call: TRBV4-2
cdr3_nt: TGTGCCAGCAGCCCCCCAGGGGCCAATTCACCCCTCCACTTT
cdr3_aa: CASSPPGANSPLHF

cdr3_length: 14
j_call: TRBJ1-2
clone_size: few
d_call: .
v_call: TRBV24-1
cdr3_nt: TGTGCCACCAGTGACATAGCAGATAACTATGGCTACACCTTC
cdr3_aa: CATSDIADNYGYTF

cdr3_length: 14
j_call: TRBJ2-2
clone_size: .
d_call: TRBD1
v_call: TRBV6-5
cdr3_nt: TGTGCCAGCTGCCAGGACAGGGGCACCGGGGAGCTGTTTTTT
cdr3_aa: CASCQDRGTGELFF

cdr3_length: 14
j_call: TRBJ2-3
clone_size: few
d_call: .
v_call: TRBV7-2
cdr3_nt: TGTGCCAGCAGCTTAGTTCGGAGCACAGATACGCAGTATTTT
cdr3_aa: CASSLVRSTDTQYF

cdr3_length: 13
j_call: TRBJ2-7
clone_size: .
d_call: TRBD1
v_call: TRBV6-1
cdr3_nt: TGTGCCAGCACTCACAGGGGTTCCTACGAGCAGTACTTC
cdr3_aa: CASTHRGSYEQYF

cdr3_length: 12
j_call: TRBJ1-1
clone_size: many
d_call: .
v_call: TRBV7-8
cdr3_nt: TGTGCCAGCAGCTTAACGTCAGGGAAGCCTTTCTTT
cdr3_aa: CASSLTSGKPFF

cdr3_length: 14
j_call: TRBJ2-1
clone_size: .
d_call: TRBD1
v_call: TRBV6-5
cdr3_nt: TGTGCCAGCAGTTCGGGACAGGGCTACAATGAGCAGTTCTTC
cdr3_aa: CASSSGQGYNEQFF

cdr3_length: 19
j_call: TRBJ2-5
clone_size: .
d_call: .
v_call: TRBV24-1
cdr3_nt: TGTGCCACCAGTGATTTACAGATCCGGGACCGAGTTTACCAAGAGACCCAGTACTTC
cdr3_aa: CATSDLQIRDRVYQETQYF